The clone carrying this T cell receptor (beta chain) was seen a handful of times. What it binds is unknown. This entry belongs to a study of metastatic and nonmetastatic thyroid tumors. Looking at the study overall: For malignant and benign thyroid patients, tumor or nodule tissue and blood were the sources whose repertoires were compared.

Original data processing: A distant-metastasis classifier for papillary thyroid cancer was built using CDR3 differences across clinicopathological groups. TCRdb re-analyzed the PCR reads using MiXCR. Here the V and J calls rest on TCRdb's processing, not on the authors' analysis. The sample contains roughly 30,000 clones, approximately 17% of which appear only once. Each patient came to thyroid surgery without any prior treatment (of any kind). Study-wide points: Reportedly, malignant thyroid tumors had significantly higher TCR beta diversity than benign nodules, in blood and tumor.

Germline values: CDR1 DFQATT, CDR2 SNEGSKA (reference sequence). CDR3 length: 12 residues. Germline trimming cut 7 bases from V and 8 bases from J; bases unmatched to any gene: 3. Sequences were obtained from blood. The TCR originated in a female donor with papillary thyroid cancer or a benign thyroid nodule (not recorded which). Some clones in this sample may be carry-over from other donors' samples. V usage is TRBV20-1 and J usage is TRBJ2-1; TRBD2 agrees at 12 bases. The CDR3 loop is CSVLAGGYEQFF. The DNA for the CDR3 is TGCAGTGTACTAGCGGGAGGCTATGAGCAGTTCTTC.